These T cell receptor beta chains were read from a single sample in a study of blood T cell repertoires in COVID-19. TCRdb keeps only in-frame clones here, not all; method: immunoSEQ multiplex PCR. Of approximately 140,000 clones in the sample, about 86% were seen once. Sequenced material: peripheral blood. The origin of the receptors is a man in his sixties or seventies with acute or convalescent COVID-19. Each CDR3 is given with its conserved first and last residue. A D gene is named only where the DNA matches it firmly. Clone sizes are given selectively: once, few, many, or a class where the clone is expanded.

d_call	v_call	clone_size	j_call	cdr3_nt	cdr3_aa
TRBD2	TRBV19	.	TRBJ2-3	TGTGCCAGTAGTATGCCCCGAAGCGGGGCAGATACGCAGTATTTT	CASSMPRSGADTQYF
TRBD1	TRBV7-2	once	TRBJ2-3	TGTGCCAGCAGCCTCGACAGGGGGAGCACAGATACGCAGTATTTT	CASSLDRGSTDTQYF
.	TRBV7-2	.	TRBJ1-1	TGTGCCAGCAGCCAACTGAGCGGACTTTTGAACACTGAAGCTTTCTTT	CASSQLSGLLNTEAFF
TRBD1	TRBV12-3/TRBV12-4	once	TRBJ1-2	TGTGCCAGCAGTTTAACAGGGGGCTATGGCTACACCTTC	CASSLTGGYGYTF
.	TRBV7-3	.	TRBJ2-6	TGTGCCAGCAGTCGGGGAGGGGCCAACGTCCTGACTTTC	CASSRGGANVLTF
.	TRBV5-4	once	TRBJ1-2	TGTGCCAGCAGCTCCTCCGGGGGTTATGGCTACACCTTC	CASSSSGGYGYTF
.	TRBV11-2	.	TRBJ1-3	TGTGCCAGCAGCTTAGATCGGAGACGCTCTGGAAACACCATATATTTT	CASSLDRRRSGNTIYF
TRBD1	TRBV24-1	.	TRBJ1-1	TGTGCCACCAGTGATACACCCGGGACAGGGGGCACTGAAGCTTTCTTT	CATSDTPGTGGTEAFF
.	TRBV9	.	TRBJ2-7	TGTGCCAGCAGCCTGGACAGCTCCTACGAGCAGTACTTC	CASSLDSSYEQYF
.	TRBV27	.	TRBJ2-1	TGTGCCAGCAGTCCCCGGGACACGGGAAATGAGCAGTTCTTC	CASSPRDTGNEQFF
.	TRBV6-1	.	TRBJ2-1	TGTGCCAGCAGTGTCATCGACAGCTACTCCTACAATGAGCAGTTCTTC	CASSVIDSYSYNEQFF
.	TRBV28	.	TRBJ2-7	TGTGCCAGCAGTTTACTCGCGTCCTACGAGCAGTACTTC	CASSLLASYEQYF
.	TRBV6-5	.	TRBJ1-2	TGTGCCAGCAGTCAACGACAGACTGAGACTGGCTACACCTTC	CASSQRQTETGYTF
.	TRBV28	.	TRBJ2-5	TGTGCCAGCAAGAAAACAGGGGGGGAAGAGACCCAGTACTTC	CASKKTGGEETQYF
TRBD1	TRBV9	.	TRBJ2-2	TGTGCCAGCAGTGGACAGGGAGCTGGCGGGGAGCTGTTTTTT	CASSGQGAGGELFF
.	TRBV27	.	TRBJ2-3	TGTGCCAGCAGACTCCGACTAGTTAGCACAGATACGCAGTATTTT	CASRLRLVSTDTQYF
.	TRBV29-1	.	TRBJ1-2	TGCAGCGAAGGGACAAGTAACTATGGCTACACCTTC	CSEGTSNYGYTF
.	TRBV10-3	.	TRBJ2-5	TGTGCCATCAGCTCTAACGAAGAGACCCAGTACTTC	CAISSNEETQYF
TRBD1	TRBV28	.	TRBJ2-5	TGTGCCAGCAGTCACACACAGGGGGCAGGGGAGACCCAGTACTTC	CASSHTQGAGETQYF
.	TRBV19	.	TRBJ1-1	TGTGCCAGTAGATTGCGGGAGTCGAACACTGAAGCTTTCTTT	CASRLRESNTEAFF
TRBD1	TRBV15	.	TRBJ2-5	TGTGCCACCGGGGCACAAGGACAGGGGCAGGAGACCCAGTACTTC	CATGAQGQGQETQYF
TRBD2	TRBV27	.	TRBJ2-7	TGTGCCAGCAGTCCCCCGGCGGGAGGGCCCTACGAGCAGTACTTC	CASSPPAGGPYEQYF
.	TRBV28	.	TRBJ2-7	TGTGCCAGCAGAGTGTCGCCCGAGGTCTGGTACGAGCAGTACTTC	CASRVSPEVWYEQYF
.	TRBV6-5	.	TRBJ2-6	TGTGCCAGCAGACCGTTGCGGACTGGGGCCAACGTCCTGACTTTC	CASRPLRTGANVLTF
.	TRBV7-9	once	TRBJ2-2	TGTGCCAGCAGCTTAAAATCAACAGATCCCCACGGGGAGCTGTTTTTT	CASSLKSTDPHGELFF
.	TRBV7-3	.	TRBJ2-7	TGTGCCAGCAGCTTAGACTCGGGAAACTCCTACGAGCAGTACTTC	CASSLDSGNSYEQYF
TRBD1	TRBV15	.	TRBJ1-5	TGTGCCACCGGACGCTTTCGGAGGGGGCATCAGCCCCAGCATTTT	CATGRFRRGHQPQHF
TRBD2	TRBV7-9	.	TRBJ2-1	TGTGCCAGCAACTTACTAGCGGGAGCCAATGAGCAGTTCTTC	CASNLLAGANEQFF
.	TRBV27	.	TRBJ1-5	TGTGCCAGCAGGGTTGGTGGGCGCAATCAGCCCCAGCATTTT	CASRVGGRNQPQHF
.	TRBV27	.	TRBJ1-2	TGTGCCAGCAGTTCACAAAGACAGGAATACTATGGCTACACCTTC	CASSSQRQEYYGYTF
.	TRBV6-5	.	TRBJ2-7	TGTGCCAGCAGACCTTACGAACAGTACGAGCAGTACTTC	CASRPYEQYEQYF
TRBD1	TRBV18	.	TRBJ2-7	TGTGCCAGCTCACCAACCGGGACAGCCTACGAGCAGTACTTC	CASSPTGTAYEQYF
.	TRBV15	.	TRBJ1-1	TGTGCCACCAGCCAGGGGCTGAACACTGAAGCTTTCTTT	CATSQGLNTEAFF